The 26 T cell receptor beta chains below come from one sample, sequenced in a study of identical twins. TCRdb independently ran MiXCR on the 5' RACE reads; one entry per CDR3 protein. The sample yields roughly 690,000 distinct CDR3 sequences, 6.1% seen once. The sample taken for sequencing was naive T cells sorted from blood. These receptors were taken from a man aged 18-30 years in good health.

The J gene is TRBJ2-5, the V gene TRBV11-3, with 7 nucleotides matching TRBD1. V shed 5 bases and J 4 bases; nucleotides not matched to a gene: 7. Germline V lookup: CDR1 SGHNT, CDR2 YENEEA. This CDR3 comprises 14 residues. CDR3 DNA: TGTGCCAGCAGCCAAGGGGGCGCGGCAGAGACCCAGTACTTC. This translates into CASSQGGAAETQYF.

This clonotype was counted ten times or more. The rearrangement links TRBV12-3 or TRBV12-4 to TRBJ2-5, with TRBD1 identical over 7 bases. There are 13 residues in the CDR3. Trimming removed 5 bases from V and 4 bases from J; junction bases left unmatched: 4. CDR3 sequence (DNA): TGTGCCAGCAGTCGAAACAGGGGAGAGACCCAGTACTTC. Translation gives CASSRNRGETQYF.

This clonotype was detected only a few times. The V gene is TRBV20-1, the J gene TRBJ2-1, with 8 bases that match TRBD2. Germline lookup yields CDR1 DFQATT and CDR2 SNEGSKA (reference sequence). With 0 bases clipped from V and 7 bases from J, the junction kept 8 bases outside the gene matches. The CDR3 sequence is 15 residues long. The CDR3, as DNA: TGCAGTGCTAGAGATTTGAGACTAGCGTTAAATGAGCAGTTCTTC. Residues: CSARDLRLALNEQFF.

Of note for this clonotype: An end of the junction does not agree with germline; a read error may underlie this. The chain uses TRBV11-3 and TRBJ2-5; D is uncertain. Germline V gene lookup returns CDR1 SGHNT and CDR2 YENEEA. The CDR3 has 15 residues. The CDR3 nucleotides read TGTGCCAGCAGCCTAGACGTCGTTGGGGTGGAGACCCAGTACTTC. Translation: CASSLDVVGVETQYF.

The rearrangement uses TRBV5-1 and TRBJ2-3; D is ambiguous. The CDR3 covers 13 residues. The V gene lost 4 bases and the J gene lost 5 bases, with 11 bases spanning the gap. Looked up from germline, CDR1 is SGHRS and CDR2 is YFSETQ. The CDR3 sequence is CASSVRTGDTQYF. CDR3 DNA sequence: TGCGCCAGCAGCGTACGGACGGGAGATACGCAGTATTTT.

The chain links TRBV14 to TRBJ2-5; D is ambiguous. CDR3 length: 13 residues. Germline CDR1 is SGHDN and CDR2 is FVKESK. With 4 bases removed from V and 7 bases from J, the gap between germline ends came to 13 bases. The CDR3 DNA sequence: TGTGCCAGCAGCCTTAACGTATTGGGGACCCAGTACTTC. This gives the protein CASSLNVLGTQYF. The whole variable domain, filled in from reference TRBV14 and TRBJ2-5, reads EAGVTQFPSHSVIEKGQTVTLRCDPISGHDNLYWYRRVMGKEIKFLLHFVKESKQDESGMPNNRFLAERTGGTYSTLKVQPAELEDSGVYFCASSLNVLGTQYFGPGTRLLVL.

This clonotype was counted ten times or more. The gene calls are TRBV5-1 and TRBJ2-1, with D perhaps matching TRBD2 (5 bases). The germline V gene encodes CDR1 SGHRS and CDR2 YFSETQ. The CDR3 runs to 17 residues. V was cut by 3 bases and J by 1 base, with 17 bases left in between. This CDR3 is CASSSDPRESSYNEQFF. CDR3 nucleotide sequence: TGCGCCAGCAGCTCCGACCCGAGGGAAAGTTCCTACAATGAGCAGTTCTTC.

At least ten counts were recorded for this clonotype. The junction shows a germline mismatch at one end, possibly a read error. The rearrangement uses TRBV5-1 and TRBJ2-1; 8 nucleotides line up with TRBD1. Germline CDR1 and CDR2: SGHRS and YFSETQ. The CDR3 has 15 residues. As DNA, the CDR3 is TGTGCCAGCTCCCCAGGGACAGGAGTTTACAATGAGCAGTTCTTC. Translation: CASSPGTGVYNEQFF.

This clonotype appeared many times. The chain combines TRBV20-1 with TRBJ1-2, with 9 nucleotides matching TRBD1. The CDR3 has 13 residues. The junction had 4 bases not matched to a gene; V was cut back by 4 bases and J by 4 bases. Germline loops: CDR1 DFQATT, CDR2 SNEGSKA (reference sequence). CDR3 bases: TGCAGTGCTAAGGACAGGGGCCCCTATGGCTACACCTTC. This sequence encodes CSAKDRGPYGYTF.

The chain recombines TRBV28 with TRBJ2-1; 14 positions match TRBD2. V was pared by 6 bases and J by 6 bases, with 7 bases of the junction left unmatched. The CDR3 contains 16 residues. Germline CDR1 is MDHEN and CDR2 is SYDVKM. The CDR3: CASRRLGTSGSNEQFF. The CDR3 DNA reads as TGTGCCAGCAGGAGACTAGGGACTAGCGGGAGCAATGAGCAGTTCTTC.

This clonotype was picked up a small number of times. The V call is TRBV10-3, the J call TRBJ1-2; TRBD1 matches 8 bases. The germline CDR1 and CDR2 sequences are ENHRY and SYGVKD. V gave up 0 bases and J gave up 8 bases; unmatched junction bases: 5. This CDR3 has 14 residues. CDR3 DNA sequence: TGTGCCATCAGTGAGTCGGCGGCAGGGGGCGGCTACACCTTC. Protein sequence: CAISESAAGGGYTF.

This clonotype was counted many times. The chain has TRBV6-5 and TRBJ2-1; perhaps TRBD2 as D (5 bases). Germline values: CDR1 MNHEY, CDR2 SVGAGI. V lost 2 bases and J lost 2, with 13 bases in between. The length of the CDR3 is 16 residues. CDR3: CASSYPDPLAYNEQFF. The CDR3 DNA sequence: TGTGCCAGCAGTTACCCGGACCCACTAGCCTACAATGAGCAGTTCTTC.

This clonotype was counted many times. The chain joins TRBV28 to TRBJ2-7, with D possibly matching TRBD1 (5 bases). Trimming took off 5 bases at V and 1 base at J, with 12 bases between the two ends. CDR3 length equals 14 residues. CDR1 MDHEN and CDR2 SYDVKM come from the germline V gene. The CDR3 region is CASSLTEPSYEQYF. The CDR3 DNA sequence: TGTGCCAGCAGTCTGACAGAGCCTTCCTACGAGCAGTACTTC.

This clonotype was found many times. A read error may produce the germline difference seen at one junction end. The rearrangement joins TRBV5-1 to TRBJ2-2; D is perhaps TRBD2 (5 bases). The CDR3 extends over 15 amino acids. Looked up from germline, CDR1 is SGHRS and CDR2 is YFSETQ. The CDR3 reads CASSSDGRNTGELVF. Here the CDR3 DNA reads TGCGCCAGCAGCTCGGACGGACGGAACACCGGGGAGCTGGTTTTT.

This clonotype was seen repeatedly, ten times or more. The chain combines TRBV20-1 with TRBJ2-5; D is unclear. Trimming left V 5 bases short and J 2 bases short, with 9 bases between. The CDR3 extends over 12 amino acids. Per the germline V gene, CDR1 is DFQATT and CDR2 is SNEGSKA (reference sequence). CDR3 in DNA: TGCAGTGCTCTCGGGCGTCAAGAGACCCAGTACTTC. Protein sequence: CSALGRQETQYF.

This clonotype was recorded many times. This chain uses TRBV20-1 with TRBJ2-5, with TRBD2 matching over 7 bases. The CDR3 extends over 19 amino acids. Germline assignment: CDR1 DFQATT and CDR2 SNEGSKA (reference sequence). Trimming cost V 4 bases and J 1 base; bases outside gene matches: 21. DNA for the CDR3: TGCAGTGCTACACCGGGTCTAGCGGAATTAGAACGGATCCAAGAGACCCAGTACTTC. Protein product: CSATPGLAELERIQETQYF.

V gene TRBV30 combines with J gene TRBJ2-7; a weak D match, TRBD2 (6 bases). This CDR3 has 14 amino acids. V lost 2 bases and J 2 bases, leaving 13 bases between the germline ends. Germline V CDR1 and CDR2: GTSNPN, SVGIG (reference sequence). CDR3 residues: CAWSPRTTPYEQYF. The DNA for the CDR3 is TGTGCCTGGAGTCCCCGGACTACCCCCTACGAGCAGTACTTC.

This clonotype has only a few counts. The rearrangement uses TRBV7-8 and TRBJ2-1, with 9 bases aligning to TRBD2. V lost 4 bases and J lost 6; bases outside the gene matches: 7. The length of the CDR3 is 15 residues. CDR1 is SGHVS, CDR2 FQNEAQ, per germline. This chain's CDR3 is CASSWREGPFNEQFF. CDR3 DNA: TGTGCCAGCAGCTGGCGGGAGGGCCCCTTCAATGAGCAGTTCTTC.

This clonotype occurred many times. The chain recombines TRBV15 with TRBJ2-1, with TRBD1 matching 8 bases. Germline CDR1 LNHNV, CDR2 YYDKDF (reference sequence). The CDR3 has 15 amino acids. V shed 8 bases, J shed 9 bases, and the junction held 15 bases outside the gene matches. CDR3 loop: CATGGVGPGGAEQFF. The CDR3, as DNA: TGTGCCACCGGAGGGGTTGGACCAGGGGGCGCTGAGCAGTTCTTC.

This clonotype was picked up a small number of times. The chain recombines TRBV20-1 with TRBJ2-7, with D tentatively TRBD2 (5 bases). The germline gives CDR1 DFQATT, CDR2 SNEGSKA (reference sequence). Trimming removed 1 base at V and 0 bases at J, with 16 bases between. The CDR3 is 16 amino acids. CDR3 bases: TGCAGTGCTAGAGCTCTGGTGCTCGGGGTCTCCTACGAGCAGTACTTC. Translated: CSARALVLGVSYEQYF.

This clonotype was seen ten or more times. The rearrangement uses TRBV5-1 and TRBJ2-5; TRBD2 matches at 9 bases. CDR1 and CDR2 (germline): SGHRS, YFSETQ. This CDR3 spans 15 amino acids. J was trimmed by 2 bases and V by 0 bases; bases with no gene match: 2. CDR3 sequence (DNA): TGCGCCAGCAGCTTGGCCGCGGGAGGGCAAGAGACCCAGTACTTC. Amino acids: CASSLAAGGQETQYF.

The V call is TRBV2, the J call TRBJ1-2; D call uncertain. The CDR3 sequence is 12 residues long. The V and J ends lost 4 bases and 3 bases respectively, with 6 bases between them. Germline V gene sequence: CDR1 SNHLY, CDR2 FYNNEI. The CDR3 region is CASSARDYGYTF. For the CDR3, the DNA is TGTGCCAGCAGTGCCCGGGACTATGGCTACACCTTC.

This clonotype came up many times. This chain joins TRBV4-1 and TRBJ1-2; 8 nucleotides match TRBD1. Germline V CDR1 and CDR2: MGHRA, YSYEKL. This CDR3 spans 15 amino acids. The V gene end was trimmed by 0 bases and the J gene end by 5 bases; junction bases not matched to a gene: 5. CDR3 amino acids: CASSQEGQAEYGYTF. CDR3 DNA: TGCGCCAGCAGCCAAGAGGGACAGGCAGAGTATGGCTACACCTTC.

The CDR3 region is CASSSPRSNQPQHF. CDR3 in DNA: TGTGCCAGCAGTTCCCCTAGGAGCAATCAGCCCCAGCATTTT. This chain joins TRBV28 and TRBJ1-5; no clear D. The CDR3 consists of 14 residues. V gave up 4 bases and J gave up 1 base, with 8 bases separating them. Per the germline V gene, CDR1 is MDHEN and CDR2 is SYDVKM.

This clonotype has a handful of counts. The chain has TRBV11-2 and TRBJ2-7, with 9 bases that match TRBD2. The CDR3 runs 17 residues. J lost 0 bases, V lost 1 base, and 7 bases had no gene match. Looked up from germline, CDR1 is SGHAT and CDR2 is FQNNGV. The chain's CDR3 is CASSLGLAGTTSYEQYF. CDR3 DNA sequence: TGTGCCAGCAGCTTAGGCCTAGCGGGAACTACCTCCTACGAGCAGTACTTC.

In its sample, this clonotype was seen a few times. CDR3 sequence: CASSYPDRENTEAFF. In DNA, the CDR3 is TGTGCCAGCAGTTACCCGGACAGGGAGAACACTGAAGCTTTCTTT. This chain links TRBV6-5 with TRBJ1-1, with 8 bases aligning to TRBD1. CDR3 length: 15 residues. CDR1 is MNHEY and CDR2 is SVGAGI in the germline V gene. V was clipped by 2 bases and J by 1 base; unmatched bases: 3.